This T cell receptor beta chain appears in the sequencing data of a study of T cells in Graves' hyperthyroidism and ophthalmopathy. TCR beta CDR3 region amplification was performed from RNA transcripts. When the TCR CDR3 underwent first-round RT-PCR, the HTBI primer set was used. TCRdb reprocessed the multiplex PCR reads with MiXCR, giving one entry per CDR3 protein. The repertoire consists of approximately 610,000 distinct CDR3 sequences, with under 15% occurring once and the leading ten covering over 3.5%. In its sample, this clonotype was seen many times. From germline, CDR1 is MDHEN and CDR2 SYDVKM. V dropped 5 bases and J dropped 4; count of bases not matched to a gene: 9. The CDR3 sequence is 15 residues long. Duration under 3 months, a NOSPECS grade of at least 4, and a Clinical Activity Score of at least 3 characterized the ophthalmopathy patients. The source of the PBMCs was approximately 9.5 ml of fresh peripheral blood.

The sequence came from a woman between 40 and 55 years old with Graves' ophthalmopathy. This sequence joins TRBV28 and TRBJ2-5; 8 nucleotides agree with TRBD2. Sequenced input: blood. In DNA form, the CDR3 reads TGTGCCAGCAGTCTCGCCGGGACTAGTGGAGAGACCCAGTACTTC. As protein: CASSLAGTSGETQYF.